This T cell receptor beta chain emerged from a study of identifying expanded T cells in peripheral blood. Measured with immunoSEQ multiplex PCR; TCRdb has only the in-frame clones, and not every one. The data show tens of thousands of clones, over 80% seen once. The study, taken as a whole, reports: About 1.2 clones differed between technical replicates, versus about 15 and 19 over time. Roughly 2-week clone count variance significantly increased as total template count grew.

About this clone: Its cognate antigen is unknown.

Healthy donors had no documented immune events, such as infections, while sampled. The length of the CDR3 is 17 residues. Germline V gene data show CDR1 as SGDLS and CDR2 as YYNGEE. Trimming took 1 base from V and 8 from J; bases not matched to a gene: 14. The chain joins TRBV9 to TRBJ2-1, with 8 bases identical to TRBD2. The receptor was isolated from a person aged 18 to 75 in good health. Sequencing was carried out using blood. The CDR3 protein is CASSVYPAGALRDEQFF. In DNA, the CDR3 is TGTGCCAGCAGCGTATATCCAGCGGGGGCCCTTAGGGATGAGCAGTTCTTC.